The next 32 T cell receptor beta chains were all read from a single sample in a study of cytomegalovirus exposure and HLA in healthy donors. The PCR made use of 60 Vbeta and 13 Jbeta primers. The method was immunoSEQ multiplex PCR; TCRdb's version includes in-frame clones alone and lacks a portion of them. The repertoire consists of 140,000 to 150,000 clones, with about 82% occurring once and the leading ten covering about 3.7%. The sequencing input was PBMCs. The receptors derive from a male donor in good health and CMV-seronegative.

The gene calls are TRBV6-1 and TRBJ1-1, with 7 positions matching TRBD1. This CDR3 contains 14 residues. Germline CDR1 is MNHNS and CDR2 is SASEGT. V lost 5 bases and J lost 1; bases outside the gene matches: 4. The CDR3 region is CASSPQGGNTEAFF. The CDR3 DNA follows: TGTGCCAGCAGTCCCCAGGGGGGGAACACTGAAGCTTTCTTT.

The chain is built from TRBV5-8 and TRBJ2-5; TRBD1 aligns across 8 bases. The trim removed 3 bases at V and 1 base at J, leaving 8 bases unmatched. There are 16 residues in the CDR3. Germline V lookup: CDR1 SGHTS, CDR2 YDEGEE. CDR3 sequence reads: CASSWRDRGPQETQYF. Written as DNA, the CDR3 is TGTGCCAGCAGCTGGAGAGACAGGGGTCCCCAAGAGACCCAGTACTTC.

The chain has TRBV23-1 and TRBJ2-3, with TRBD1 matching 7 bases. TRBV23-1 is reported as an ORF; its role is uncertain. This CDR3 has 16 amino acids. The V gene end was trimmed by 3 bases and the J gene end by 5 bases; junction bases not matched to a gene: 11. Here the CDR3 reads CASSHCARQGIDTQYF. The CDR3 nucleotides read TGCGCCAGCAGTCATTGTGCACGACAGGGCATAGATACGCAGTATTTT.

The rearrangement links TRBV19 to TRBJ1-2; weak D call: TRBD1 (5 bases). CDR1 and CDR2 (germline): LNHDA, SQIVND (reference sequence). The CDR3 has 13 residues. Trimming took 11 bases from V and 4 from J, leaving 17 bases between them. The CDR3 DNA follows: TGTGCCTCACTGGGGGGAGACATCTATGGCTACACCTTC. Its protein is CASLGGDIYGYTF.

The chain is built from TRBV27 and TRBJ2-3; 9 nucleotides match TRBD2. Per germline, CDR1 MNHEY and CDR2 SMNVEV (reference sequence). V shed 3 bases and J 6 bases; nucleotides not matched to a gene: 7. The CDR3 contains 15 residues. The chain's CDR3 is CASSFSSGRSDTQYF. CDR3 DNA sequence: TGTGCCAGCAGTTTTAGTAGCGGGAGATCGGATACGCAGTATTTT.

The chain carries TRBV6-5 and TRBJ1-1; no clear D gene. V was cut by 5 bases and J by 8 bases, with 15 bases left in between. There are 13 residues in the CDR3. Germline values: CDR1 MNHEY, CDR2 SVGAGI. The CDR3 loop reads CASSDRLGEEAFF. As DNA, the CDR3 is TGTGCCAGCAGTGACCGGTTGGGCGAAGAAGCTTTCTTT.

The chain links TRBV14 to TRBJ1-2; D remains unclear. The germline V and J ends were trimmed by 0 bases and 4 bases, with 12 bases remaining between them. Germline V gene sequence: CDR1 SGHDN, CDR2 FVKESK. This CDR3 has 15 residues. This CDR3 is CASSQDLGGIYGYTF. CDR3 nucleotides: TGTGCCAGCAGCCAAGATCTGGGAGGAATCTATGGCTACACCTTC. The full variable domain, rest sourced from reference TRBV14 and TRBJ1-2, is EAGVTQFPSHSVIEKGQTVTLRCDPISGHDNLYWYRRVMGKEIKFLLHFVKESKQDESGMPNNRFLAERTGGTYSTLKVQPAELEDSGVYFCASSQDLGGIYGYTFGSGTRLTVV.

This clone turned up a few times. The chain carries TRBV7-8 and TRBJ2-7, with 8 bases lining up with TRBD1. This CDR3 is 15 amino acids long. J gave up 5 bases and V 1 base, and 7 bases lay outside the gene matches. CDR1 and CDR2 from the germline V gene are SGHVS and FQNEAQ. In DNA form, the CDR3 reads TGTGCCAGCAGCTTAGAGTTCCAGGGGGCGGACGAGCAGTACTTC. Residues: CASSLEFQGADEQYF.

The gene calls are TRBV7-9 and TRBJ1-2; 7 bases agree with TRBD1. This CDR3 has 15 residues. The germline V gene has CDR1 SEHNR and CDR2 FQNEAQ (reference sequence). V shed 5 bases and J 3 bases; nucleotides not matched to a gene: 9. The CDR3 protein is CASSDTGQSDYGYTF. The CDR3, as DNA: TGTGCCAGCAGCGACACGGGACAGTCAGACTATGGCTACACCTTC.

The CDR3 here is CASSLWGGPAYEQYF. The CDR3 nucleotides read TGTGCCAGCAGTTTATGGGGGGGGCCGGCCTACGAGCAGTACTTC. The chain combines TRBV28 with TRBJ2-7, with D perhaps matching TRBD2 (7 bases). With 0 bases removed from V and 2 bases from J, the gap between germline ends came to 11 bases. The germline gives CDR1 MDHEN, CDR2 SYDVKM. The CDR3 runs to 15 residues.

The rearrangement joins TRBV7-6 to TRBJ2-1, with 8 bases aligning to TRBD2. Germline values: CDR1 SGHVS, CDR2 FNYEAQ. V lost 5 bases, J lost 8 bases, and 14 bases stayed unmatched. The CDR3 runs 16 residues. The CDR3 loop reads CASSLLGTSTSDEQFF. In DNA, the CDR3 is TGTGCCAGCAGCCTCCTCGGGACTAGTACCTCAGATGAGCAGTTCTTC.

The chain has TRBV11-2 and TRBJ1-4; D uncertain. CDR3 length equals 15 residues. Germline lookup yields CDR1 SGHAT and CDR2 FQNNGV. Trimming stripped 5 bases from V and 8 bases from J, with 18 bases between. The CDR3 sequence is CASSPISGRGEKLFF. CDR3 nucleotides: TGTGCCAGCAGCCCCATTTCCGGCCGGGGAGAAAAACTGTTTTTT.

The rearrangement uses TRBV28 and TRBJ1-5; 7 positions agree with TRBD1. V lost 6 bases to trimming and J lost 1 base; unmatched junction nucleotides: 9. Per germline, CDR1 MDHEN and CDR2 SYDVKM. The CDR3 is made up of 16 amino acids. The DNA of the CDR3 is TGTGCCAGCAGGTTGTACAGGGGTGGCAGCAATCAGCCCCAGCATTTT. Translated: CASRLYRGGSNQPQHF.

The CDR3 reads CASSVVGGTDTQYF. The CDR3 DNA sequence: TGTGCCAGCAGCGTAGTAGGGGGAACAGATACGCAGTATTTT. The V gene is TRBV9, the J gene TRBJ2-3, with D possibly matching TRBD1 (6 bases). Germline V gene sequence: CDR1 SGDLS, CDR2 YYNGEE. Trimming took off 0 bases at V and 3 bases at J, with 8 bases between the two ends. CDR3 length: 14 residues.

This sequence joins TRBV5-8 and TRBJ2-1; 7 bases fit TRBD1. Trimming at V came to 4 bases and at J to 3 bases, leaving 13 bases not matched to a gene. Germline loops: CDR1 SGHTS, CDR2 YDEGEE. The CDR3 runs to 17 residues. This CDR3 reads CASSNPLVGGNYNEQFF. CDR3 DNA sequence: TGTGCCAGCAGCAATCCCTTGGTAGGGGGCAACTACAATGAGCAGTTCTTC.

The genes are TRBV4-3 and TRBJ2-1; 11 bases agree with TRBD2. The J segment lost 7 bases and the V segment lost 0 bases, leaving 11 bases of the junction unmatched. CDR3 size: 18 residues. Germline CDR1 and CDR2: LGHNA and YSLEER. Here the CDR3 DNA reads TGCGCCAGCAGCCAAGACCCCGGGGGTAGCGGGAGGGGTAATGAGCAGTTCTTC. It encodes CASSQDPGGSGRGNEQFF.

In this sample, this clone turned up a few times. The CDR3 DNA sequence: TGTGCCAGCTCAACCCGGGACAGGGGGGATTATGGCTACACCTTC. This sequence encodes CASSTRDRGDYGYTF. The genes are TRBV18 and TRBJ1-2; 11 bases agree with TRBD1. The germline CDR1 and CDR2 sequences are KGHSH and LQKENI. This CDR3 has 15 residues. V dropped 5 bases and J dropped 5; count of bases not matched to a gene: 7. Filled out from reference TRBV18 and TRBJ1-2, the complete variable domain reads NAGVMQNPRHLVRRRGQEARLRCSPMKGHSHVYWYRQLPEEGLKFMVYLQKENIIDESGMPKERFSAEFPKEGPSILRIQQVVRGDSAAYFCASSTRDRGDYGYTFGSGTRLTVV.

The chain carries TRBV25-1 and TRBJ2-1; 7 bases map to TRBD2. The J segment lost 1 base and the V segment lost 8 bases, leaving 5 bases of the junction unmatched. Germline lookup yields CDR1 MGHDK and CDR2 SYGVNS. The CDR3 is 14 residues long. CDR3 nucleotide sequence: TGTGCCAGCGGAGGGAGGGATTCCTACAATGAGCAGTTCTTC. As protein: CASGGRDSYNEQFF.

This chain joins TRBV7-2 and TRBJ2-1; the D gene is possibly TRBD2 (6 bases). V was clipped by 0 bases and J by 5 bases, with 14 bases between them. From germline, CDR1 is SGHTA and CDR2 FQGNSA. The CDR3 is 16 residues long. CDR3 DNA sequence: TGTGCCAGCAGCTTAGCGGGAGGTGGAGTAGACAATGAGCAGTTCTTC. This gives the protein CASSLAGGGVDNEQFF.

The chain links TRBV5-1 to TRBJ2-2; D call uncertain. This CDR3 is built from 16 residues. The germline V gene has CDR1 SGHRS and CDR2 YFSETQ. Deletions cut 0 bases from V and 5 bases from J, with 14 bases between. The CDR3 region has the DNA TGCGCCAGCAGCTTGGAGGCGGCCTTTAGGACCGGGGAGCTGTTTTTT. Residues: CASSLEAAFRTGELFF. Complete variable domain (other parts from reference TRBV5-1 and TRBJ2-2): KAGVTQTPRYLIKTRGQQVTLSCSPISGHRSVSWYQQTPGQGLQFLFEYFSETQRNKGNFPGRFSGRQFSNSRSEMNVSTLELGDSALYLCASSLEAAFRTGELFFGEGSRLTVL.

The chain carries TRBV7-2 and TRBJ1-2; D gene unclear. The CDR3 extends over 12 amino acids. Germline V gene lookup returns CDR1 SGHTA and CDR2 FQGNSA. Trimming took 4 bases from V and 8 from J, leaving 11 bases between them. The CDR3: CASSSDSRGYTF. In nucleotides, the CDR3 is TGTGCCAGCAGCTCGGACTCTCGGGGCTACACCTTC.

This chain connects TRBV14 to TRBJ2-2; the D gene is possibly TRBD2 (6 bases). Germline CDR1 SGHDN, CDR2 FVKESK. V gave up 4 bases and J gave up 1 base, with 7 bases separating them. The CDR3 is 14 amino acids. As DNA, the CDR3 is TGTGCCAGCAGCCGACTAGGGAACACCGGGGAGCTGTTTTTT. Residues: CASSRLGNTGELFF.

This clone was seen a single time. The chain employs TRBV5-4 and TRBJ2-2, with 8 bases that match TRBD2. V trimming: 6 bases; J trimming: 4 bases; junction bases outside the gene matches: 2. The CDR3 sequence is 13 residues long. CDR1 and CDR2 from the germline V gene are SGHNT and YYREEE (reference sequence). The chain's CDR3 is CASTREGTGELFF. In nucleotides, the CDR3 is TGTGCCAGCACCCGGGAGGGCACCGGGGAGCTGTTTTTT.

This chain links TRBV6-6 with TRBJ2-3, with 7 positions matching TRBD2. The trim removed 8 bases at V and 4 bases at J, leaving 9 bases unmatched. CDR3 length: 14 residues. The germline gives CDR1 MNHNY, CDR2 SVGAGI (reference sequence). The CDR3 DNA reads as TGTGCCAGCCTGTCGGGAGGACGGGCAGATACGCAGTATTTT. This gives the protein CASLSGGRADTQYF.

V usage is TRBV9 and J usage is TRBJ2-7, with D maybe TRBD2 (5 bases). The CDR3 runs 13 residues. V lost 0 bases and J 7 bases, leaving 11 bases between the germline ends. Per the germline V gene, CDR1 is SGDLS and CDR2 is YYNGEE. The CDR3 coding sequence is TGTGCCAGCAGCGTAGCTCTGGACTTTGAGCAGTACTTC. This translates into CASSVALDFEQYF.

The chain couples TRBV7-3 to TRBJ1-1, with 8 bases matching TRBD1. The CDR3 extends over 16 amino acids. Germline trimming cut 5 bases from V and 0 bases from J; bases unmatched to any gene: 8. Germline V gene lookup returns CDR1 SGHTA and CDR2 FQGTGA. This CDR3 reads CASSLSGQGMNTEAFF. CDR3 sequence (DNA): TGTGCCAGCAGCCTCTCCGGACAGGGTATGAACACTGAAGCTTTCTTT.

The genes are TRBV19 and TRBJ2-2; possible D gene TRBD1, 6 bases. Trimming pared 10 bases from V and 1 base from J, leaving 13 bases between. The CDR3 loop spans 14 amino acids. CDR1 is LNHDA and CDR2 is SQIVND in the germline V gene (reference sequence). CDR3 sequence (DNA): TGTGCCACCACGACAGGAAGGAACACCGGGGAGCTGTTTTTT. Its translation is CATTTGRNTGELFF.

V is TRBV7-6 and J is TRBJ1-6; D is perhaps TRBD1 (6 bases). CDR1 and CDR2 from the germline V gene are SGHVS and FNYEAQ. The CDR3 is made up of 14 amino acids. Trimming pared 0 bases from V and 10 bases from J, leaving 10 bases between. The CDR3 coding sequence is TGTGCCAGCAGCTTAGCGCAGGGGAAATCACCCCTCCACTTT. Protein product: CASSLAQGKSPLHF.

This clone was counted between two and nine times. The V and J genes are TRBV30 and TRBJ1-4; the match to TRBD1 covers 8 bases. With V trimmed by 3 bases and J by 2 bases, 20 bases remained unmatched. The CDR3 runs to 20 residues. The germline CDR1 and CDR2 sequences are GTSNPN and SVGIG (reference sequence). The CDR3 nucleotides read TGTGCCTGGAGACTCATCAGGACAGGGCGGACGGGGGAGACTAATGAAAAACTGTTTTTT. It codes for CAWRLIRTGRTGETNEKLFF.

V is TRBV5-6 and J is TRBJ2-7; 12 bases are shared with TRBD2. Germline-derived CDR1 and CDR2 are SGHDT and YYEEEE. V gave up 3 bases and J gave up 0 bases; unmatched junction bases: 4. The CDR3 sequence is 16 residues long. The chain's CDR3 is CASSWGLAGLSYEQYF. The CDR3 nucleotides read TGTGCCAGCAGCTGGGGACTAGCGGGCCTCTCCTACGAGCAGTACTTC.

The chain recombines TRBV5-1 with TRBJ2-7, with D tentatively TRBD1 (8 bases). Trimming left V 1 base short and J 5 bases short, with 13 bases between. The CDR3 extends over 14 amino acids. The V gene's germline CDR1 is SGHRS and CDR2 YFSETQ. The CDR3 loop is CASSLTGGVDEQYF. The DNA of the CDR3 is TGCGCCAGCAGCTTGACAGGGGGGGTCGACGAGCAGTACTTC.

The rearrangement joins TRBV27 to TRBJ1-2, with 8 bases fitting TRBD1. The length of the CDR3 is 14 residues. CDR1 is MNHEY and CDR2 is SMNVEV in the germline V gene (reference sequence). Trimming removed 6 bases from V and 3 bases from J; junction bases left unmatched: 6. The CDR3 DNA sequence: TGTGCCAGCAGGTATGGGACAGGAGACTATGGCTACACCTTC. It is translated as CASRYGTGDYGYTF.